These 3 T cell receptor beta chains came from one sample sequenced in a study of T and B cells in COVID-19 patients. Multiplex PCR with BIOMED2 TRB-A/B primer pools amplified TRB rearrangements. Each CDR3 protein is one row after TCRdb ran MiXCR on the multiplex PCR reads. The sample consists of about 14,000 distinct CDR3 sequences, around 30% of them appearing once. TRB was amplified from approximately 250-500 ng of blood genomic DNA. Sequenced material: blood. These receptor sequences come from a human donor who had recovered from COVID-19.

The chain uses TRBV12-3 or TRBV12-4 and TRBJ2-1; 8 nucleotides align to TRBD2. The CDR3 has 16 residues. V shed 4 bases and J 4 bases; nucleotides not matched to a gene: 9. The CDR3 sequence: CASSYSLGGEYNEQFF. The CDR3 DNA sequence: TGTGCCAGCAGTTACTCACTCGGGGGGGAATACAATGAGCAGTTCTTC.

This clonotype was observed a handful of times. CDR3 nucleotides: TGTGCCAGCAGCTCGAGGCGGGGGCTCCTAGAGACCCAGTACTTC. It codes for CASSSRRGLLETQYF. The gene calls are TRBV5-4 and TRBJ2-5, with D perhaps TRBD2 (7 bases). V was cut by 3 bases and J by 4 bases, with 16 bases left in between. The CDR3 covers 15 residues. The germline V gene has CDR1 SGHNT and CDR2 YYREEE (reference sequence).

This clonotype is classed as medium-sized. In nucleotides, the CDR3 is TGTGCCAGCAGTTACGGGGAAAGGACCGGGGAGCTGTTTTTT. This codes for CASSYGERTGELFF. The rearrangement links TRBV6-5 to TRBJ2-2, with D hard to call. CDR1 is MNHEY and CDR2 is SVGAGI in the germline V gene. This CDR3 region has 14 residues. Trimming cost V 2 bases and J 5 bases, with 9 bases left between them.